The clone carrying this T cell receptor (beta chain) was counted at least ten times. CDR1 is SQVTM and CDR2 is ANQGSEA in the germline V gene. This CDR3 has 13 residues. The V gene lost 7 bases and the J gene lost 3 bases, with 15 bases spanning the gap. The data were taken from a study of T cells after yellow fever vaccination. Study findings and constraints: Post-booster samples contained most primary-vaccination clones (approximately 95% CD4, roughly 88% CD8). Overall, a small share of clonotypes was seen in both CD4 and CD8 compartments.

They built TCR cDNA with 5'RACE template switching, a step that put in a universal primer site and UMIs. TCRdb called the 5' RACE reads again in MiXCR, with one record for every CDR3 protein. This sample carries roughly 100,000 distinct CDR3 sequences, about 8.2% of them seen once, and the ten largest clones take 16%. The specimen comprised CD8+ T cells not binding an NS4B(214-222) dextramer, sorted from PBMCs, sampled less than 18 days after the first yellow fever vaccination. This sequence was found in a man between 18 and 35 years old who received the YFV17D yellow fever vaccine. The V and J genes are TRBV29-1 and TRBJ1-2, with a possible D match to TRBD1 (5 bases). The CDR3 loop is CSARLDSDYGYTF. CDR3 sequence (DNA): TGCAGCGCGCGACTCGACAGTGACTATGGCTACACCTTC.